This T cell receptor (beta chain) was observed in a study of OX40 agonist ivuxolimab in advanced cancers. Across the whole study: Administration of intravenous ivuxolimab to patients occurred every 2 weeks at 0.01 to 10 mg/kg. Partial responses were observed in three patients, of whom one had hepatocellular carcinoma and two had cutaneous melanoma. Notes on the study in general: Expansion of clones was among the lowest in partial responders at 0.1-3.0 mg/kg. Relative to CD4+, CD8+ T cells held more expanded clones on average.

Germline V gives CDR1 SEHNR, CDR2 FQNEAQ (reference sequence). V was shortened by 5 bases and J by 4 bases, with 12 bases between the two germline ends. This CDR3 has 13 residues. A word on this clone: Its matching antigen is unknown.

Sequenced by immunoSEQ multiplex PCR; TCRdb stores in-frame clones only, minus some. Here the sample spans some 74,000 clones, 70% to 90% being singletons. The source was CD4+ or CD8+ T cells sorted from blood, collected in a trial of the OX40 agonist ivuxolimab. The receptor was isolated from an adult with an advanced solid tumor such as melanoma, head and neck, liver or kidney cancer. The chain is built from TRBV7-9 and TRBJ2-7; D remains unclear. The CDR3 loop is CASSTSDRYEQYF. The CDR3 region has the DNA TGTGCCAGCAGCACCAGCGATCGGTACGAGCAGTACTTC. The whole variable domain, filled in from reference TRBV7-9 and TRBJ2-7, reads DTGVSQNPRHKITKRGQNVTFRCDPISEHNRLYWYRQTLGQGPEFLTYFQNEAQLEKSRLLSDRFSAERPKGSFSTLEIQRTEQGDSAMYLCASSTSDRYEQYFGPGTRLTVT.